These T cell receptor beta chains were read from a single sample in a study of blood T cell repertoires in COVID-19. Assay used: immunoSEQ multiplex PCR; TCRdb lists only in-frame clones, some missing. The sample carries 130,000 to 150,000 clones, around four fifths recorded once. What was sequenced was peripheral blood. The source is a human donor in a cohort sampled during active COVID-19. CDR3s include the opening cysteine and the closing phenylalanine or tryptophan. A D gene is named only where the DNA matches it firmly. Size is stated for part of the rows, as once, few or many counts, or as a class when the clone is expanded.

>TRBV3-1/TRBV3-2|TRBD1|TRBJ2-5|NA
CASSPEGGYLETQYF
TGTGCCAGCAGCCCGGAAGGGGGCTATTTGGAGACCCAGTACTTC
>TRBV6-2/TRBV6-3|TRBD2|TRBJ2-1|NA
CASSYSPRERGGINEQFF
TGTGCCAGCAGTTACTCCCCCCGGGAGCGGGGGGGAATCAATGAGCAGTTCTTC
>TRBV3-1/TRBV3-2|NA|TRBJ2-1|NA
CASSHGHTSYNEQFF
TGTGCCAGCAGCCACGGACACACCTCCTACAATGAGCAGTTCTTC
>TRBV19|NA|TRBJ2-7|NA
CASNSPSSYEQYF
TGTGCCAGTAATTCGCCCAGCTCCTACGAGCAGTACTTC
>TRBV12-3/TRBV12-4|NA|TRBJ1-1|NA
CASSSQVRGEAFF
TGTGCCAGCAGTTCCCAAGTAAGAGGTGAAGCTTTCTTT
>TRBV7-9|TRBD2|TRBJ2-2|NA
CASTRGGGQDTGELFF
TGTGCCAGCACTCGCGGCGGGGGGCAGGACACCGGGGAGCTGTTTTTT
>TRBV2|NA|TRBJ1-2|NA
CASSENSLGGVYGYTF
TGTGCCAGCAGTGAAAACAGTCTGGGGGGAGTGTATGGCTACACCTTC
>TRBV7-8|NA|TRBJ1-6|many
CASSLVQDRNHNSPLHF
TGTGCCAGCAGCTTAGTACAGGATCGGAACCATAATTCACCCCTCCACTTT
>TRBV7-9|TRBD1|TRBJ1-5|NA
CASSLGGTGNQPQHF
TGTGCCAGCAGCTTAGGGGGGACAGGCAATCAGCCCCAGCATTTT
>TRBV4-3|NA|TRBJ1-2|NA
CASSQGRDYYGYTF
TGCGCCAGCAGCCAAGGCAGGGATTACTATGGCTACACCTTC
>TRBV6-5|NA|TRBJ1-1|NA
CASSYSRQSEAFF
TGTGCCAGCAGTTACTCGAGACAGTCTGAAGCTTTCTTT
>TRBV11-3|TRBD1|TRBJ2-1|NA
CASSLEGGAFASSYNEQFF
TGTGCCAGCAGCTTAGAAGGGGGCGCGTTTGCTAGCTCCTACAATGAGCAGTTCTTC
>TRBV3-1/TRBV3-2|TRBD1|TRBJ1-6|NA
CASSPNTGGDSPLHF
TGTGCCAGCAGCCCAAACACAGGGGGGGATTCACCCCTCCACTTT
>TRBV18|NA|TRBJ2-5|NA
CASSSSAGTGPQETQYF
TGTGCCAGCTCGTCCTCGGCGGGGACGGGACCCCAAGAGACCCAGTACTTC
>TRBV7-9|NA|TRBJ1-1|few
CASSLNKNTEAFF
TGTGCCAGCAGCTTAAACAAGAACACTGAAGCTTTCTTT
>TRBV14|NA|TRBJ2-7|NA
CASSQAVEQYF
TGTGCCAGCAGCCAGGCGGTCGAGCAGTACTTC
>TRBV4-3|NA|TRBJ1-3|once
CASSQGSNGGNTIYF
TGCGCCAGCAGCCAAGGTTCAAACGGGGGAAACACCATATATTTT
>TRBV15|NA|TRBJ1-2|once
CATSRDDWGPYNYGYTF
TGTGCCACCAGCAGAGATGATTGGGGGCCGTATAACTATGGCTACACCTTC